This entry is about one T cell receptor (beta chain). CD45RO-negative CD8 cells positively selected for CCR7 made up the naive population, which excluded terminally differentiated effector memory CD45RA+ cells. The donors, all of them Caucasian adults, lived in Nashville, Tennessee. Genomic DNA from each subset was divided evenly over several immunoSEQ plates. Data came from immunoSEQ multiplex PCR; TCRdb stores just in-frame clones and leaves some out. The profile shows about 2,200,000 clones, about 93% of them singletons. These data belong to a study of shared clonotypes between healthy human individuals. Study at large: The donor pool was made up of two women and a few men aged 18 to 49.

The sample taken for sequencing was naive CD8+ T cells from PBMCs. This receptor was identified in a man younger than 35 in good health. Some clones in this sample may be carry-over from other donors' samples.

This CDR3 is CASSQGDGILNYGYTF. DNA for the CDR3: TGCGCCAGCAGCCAGGGTGACGGGATATTAAACTATGGCTACACCTTC. The chain carries TRBV4-1 and TRBJ1-2; unclear D gene. V was trimmed by 3 bases and J by 2 bases, leaving 16 bases between them. This CDR3 has 16 amino acids. Germline CDR1 is MGHRA and CDR2 is YSYEKL.